The clone carrying this T cell receptor (beta chain) was observed a few times. The sample originates from a study of blood T cell repertoires in COVID-19. About the research overall: Sites in the United States, Italy and Spain provided acute and convalescent COVID-19 samples.

Cohorts were determined from participant-reported clinical history. Data came from immunoSEQ multiplex PCR; TCRdb stores just in-frame clones and leaves some out. Of some 300,000 clones listed, over 85% are singletons. CDR1 is SGHVS and CDR2 is FNYEAQ in the germline V gene. The CDR3 spans 17 residues. V gave up 4 bases and J gave up 7 bases; unmatched junction bases: 15. The chain links TRBV7-6 to TRBJ2-7; TRBD2 matches at 11 bases. Input material: PBMCs or T cells enriched from blood (not recorded which). The receptor was isolated from a woman aged 50 to 65 who had been exposed to COVID-19. The CDR3 region has the DNA TGTGCCAGCAGCTCCCGACTAGCGGGGAAAAATGCAGGAGAGCAGTACTTC. It encodes CASSSRLAGKNAGEQYF. Drawing the rest from reference TRBV7-6 and TRBJ2-7, the complete variable domain is GAGVSQSPRYKVTKRGQDVALRCDPISGHVSLYWYRQALGQGPEFLTYFNYEAQQDKSGLPNDRFSAERPEGSISTLTIQRTEQRDSAMYRCASSSRLAGKNAGEQYFGPGTRLTVT.